This T cell receptor beta chain was found in a study of regulatory and conventional T cells in RAG deficiency. Study summary: Hypomorphic RAG mutations in CID or atypical SCID frequently accompany autoimmunity.

On this clone: Relative to the germline gene, one junction end is altered; a read error may explain this.

Clones were read by immunoSEQ multiplex PCR, and TCRdb kept only the in-frame ones, dropping some. Found here are about 9,100 clones, over 85% of them singletons; the top ten hold 1.4% to 1.5%. Blood CD4+ CD25-low CD127-high conventional T cells supplied the genomic DNA template. The CDR3 extends over 15 amino acids. CDR1 is LGHNA, CDR2 YSLEER, per germline. The V gene is TRBV4-3, the J gene TRBJ2-7; TRBD1 might be the D (6 bases). The TCR originated in a human donor with RAG deficiency presenting as severe combined immunodeficiency. The sequenced material came from CD4+ effector T cells sorted from blood. The CDR3 here is CASSQVRHRVYEQYF. The CDR3 coding sequence is TGCGCCAGCAGTCAAGTCCGACACAGGGTCTACGAGCAGTACTTC.